This paragraph reports one TCR beta chain. No antigen is known for it. The source of the sample is a study of cytomegalovirus exposure and HLA in healthy donors. This CDR3 has 15 amino acids. Trimming left V 6 bases short and J 2 bases short, with 17 bases between. Germline CDR1 is LNHDA and CDR2 is SQIVND (reference sequence). General study findings and limits: Listed as cytomegalovirus-associated were 150 to 200 TCR beta chains.

Primers for the PCR totalled 60 Vbeta and 13 Jbeta. The data were produced by immunoSEQ multiplex PCR, yet TCRdb's version contains in-frame clones alone and is incomplete. The sample consists of roughly 130,000 clones, 73% of them appearing once. The TCR sequence derives from a woman between 40 and 55 years old in good health and CMV-seronegative. Sequences were obtained from PBMCs. The V and J genes are TRBV19 and TRBJ2-7, with D possibly matching TRBD1 (6 bases). The CDR3 is CASSRLRDMPYEQYF. The CDR3 nucleotides read TGTGCCAGTAGCCGCCTCCGGGACATGCCCTACGAGCAGTACTTC.